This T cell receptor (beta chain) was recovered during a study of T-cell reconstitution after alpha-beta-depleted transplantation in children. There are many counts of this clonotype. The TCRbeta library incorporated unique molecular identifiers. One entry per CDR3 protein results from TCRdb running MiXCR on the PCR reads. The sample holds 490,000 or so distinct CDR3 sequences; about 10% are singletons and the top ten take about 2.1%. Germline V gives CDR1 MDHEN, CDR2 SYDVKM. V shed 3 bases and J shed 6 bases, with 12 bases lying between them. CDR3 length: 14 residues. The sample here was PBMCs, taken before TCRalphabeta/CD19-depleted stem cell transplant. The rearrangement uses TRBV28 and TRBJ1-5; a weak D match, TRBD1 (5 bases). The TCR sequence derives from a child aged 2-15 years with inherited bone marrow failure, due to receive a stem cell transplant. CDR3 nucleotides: TGTGCCAGCAGTTTCGTAGGGGCGCCTCAGCCCCAGCATTTT. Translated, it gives CASSFVGAPQPQHF.